This TCR beta chain was retrieved from a study of T cell responses to AZD1222 COVID-19 vaccine. The V gene lost 1 base and the J gene lost 3 bases, with 10 bases spanning the gap. The CDR3 is made up of 15 amino acids. The germline CDR1 and CDR2 sequences are SGHAT and FQNNGV. TCRdb keeps only in-frame clones here, not all; method: immunoSEQ multiplex PCR. The sample holds 100,000 to 150,000 clones, 90% seen once. The sequence derives from an adult in good health. This chain joins TRBV11-2 and TRBJ1-5; no clear D. The sequenced sample was peripheral blood, obtained on day 0 of AZD1222 vaccination. CDR3 protein: CASSLALGLNQPQHF. CDR3 sequence (DNA): TGTGCCAGCAGCTTAGCCTTAGGACTCAATCAGCCCCAGCATTTT.